Detailed here is one TCR beta chain. The antigen is unknown. Cultured CD4+ T cells had their DNA profiled by the Oncomine TCR Beta short-read assay. TCRdb redid the calling of the PCR reads with MiXCR, one entry per CDR3 protein. Here the sample spans over 13,000 distinct CDR3 sequences, about 50% being singletons. The sample is drawn from a study of vaccination and CD4 T cells after COVID-19. Whole-study context: Each convalescent patient was PCR positive for SARS-CoV-2 on nasal swab; nine cases were mild and one severe. Findings and caveats of the study: Spike mono-reactivity was found in 304 of 307 vaccine-specific clones from convalescent patients.

This sample's treatment: roughly 10-day PBMC culture with coronavirus spike peptide pools or control peptides (ViraFEST assay). Antigen-specific T cell expansion with peptide pools preceded TCR sequencing in the ViraFEST approach. Every well contained some 2 million PBMCs, which were grown with approximately 9.6 IU/ml IL-2 and roughly 10 ug/ml peptide pools. V lost 0 bases, J lost 3 bases, and 11 bases stayed unmatched. There are 18 residues in the CDR3. Germline-derived CDR1 and CDR2 are LNHNV and YYDKDF (reference sequence). The chain joins TRBV15 to TRBJ2-1; 7 bases are shared with TRBD2. The sequences come from CD4+ T cells from blood, cultured in vitro, collected before SARS-CoV-2 vaccination. This receptor was identified in a human donor who had recovered from COVID-19. The CDR3 is CATSRDSVAGSNYNEQFF. The CDR3 DNA reads TGTGCCACCAGCAGAGATTCGGTAGCGGGTTCAAACTACAATGAGCAGTTCTTC. Based on the CDR3 plus reference TRBV15 and TRBJ2-1, the full variable domain is DAMVIQNPRYQVTQFGKPVTLSCSQTLNHNVMYWYQQKSSQAPKLLFHYYDKDFNNEADTPDNFQSRRPNTSFCFLDIRSPGLGDTAMYLCATSRDSVAGSNYNEQFFGPGTRLTVL.